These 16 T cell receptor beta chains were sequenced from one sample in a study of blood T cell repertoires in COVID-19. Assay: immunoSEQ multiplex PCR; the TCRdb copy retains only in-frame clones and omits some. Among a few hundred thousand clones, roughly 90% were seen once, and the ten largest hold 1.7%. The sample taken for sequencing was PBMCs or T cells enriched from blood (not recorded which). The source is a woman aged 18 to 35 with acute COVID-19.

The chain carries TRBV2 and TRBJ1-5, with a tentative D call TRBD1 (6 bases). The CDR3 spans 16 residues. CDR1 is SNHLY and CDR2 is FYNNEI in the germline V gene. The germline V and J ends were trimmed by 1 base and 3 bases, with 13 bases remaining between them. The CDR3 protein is CASSEGQTGLNQPQHF. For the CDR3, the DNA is TGTGCCAGCAGTGAAGGGCAGACAGGCCTCAATCAGCCCCAGCATTTT. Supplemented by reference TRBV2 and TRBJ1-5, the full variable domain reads EPEVTQTPSHQVTQMGQEVILRCVPISNHLYFYWYRQILGQKVEFLVSFYNNEISEKSEIFDDQFSVERPDGSNFTLKIRSTKLEDSAMYFCASSEGQTGLNQPQHFGDGTRLSIL.

This CDR3 reads CASSLGQVAGNTIYF. The CDR3 region has the DNA TGTGCCAGCAGTTTGGGACAGGTGGCCGGAAACACCATATATTTT. The chain links TRBV28 to TRBJ1-3, with TRBD1 identical over 8 bases. Germline V gene sequence: CDR1 MDHEN, CDR2 SYDVKM. V trimming: 3 bases; J trimming: 4 bases; junction bases outside the gene matches: 5. The CDR3 covers 15 residues.

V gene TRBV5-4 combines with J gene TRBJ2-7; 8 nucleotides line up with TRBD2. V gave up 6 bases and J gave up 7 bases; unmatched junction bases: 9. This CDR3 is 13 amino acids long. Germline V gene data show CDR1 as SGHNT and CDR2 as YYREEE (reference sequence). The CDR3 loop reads CASTQAGGREQYF. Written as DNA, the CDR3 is TGTGCCAGCACCCAGGCGGGGGGAAGGGAGCAGTACTTC.

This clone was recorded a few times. The CDR3 here is CASSPGTTDTGELFF. In nucleotides, the CDR3 is TGTGCCAGCAGTCCTGGGACTACCGACACCGGGGAGCTGTTTTTT. V is TRBV2 and J is TRBJ2-2; 7 bases are a match to TRBD2. Germline V lookup: CDR1 SNHLY, CDR2 FYNNEI. Germline trimming cut 5 bases from V and 3 bases from J; bases unmatched to any gene: 6. This CDR3 has 15 residues. Full variable domain (rest looked up from reference TRBV2 and TRBJ2-2): EPEVTQTPSHQVTQMGQEVILRCVPISNHLYFYWYRQILGQKVEFLVSFYNNEISEKSEIFDDQFSVERPDGSNFTLKIRSTKLEDSAMYFCASSPGTTDTGELFFGEGSRLTVL.

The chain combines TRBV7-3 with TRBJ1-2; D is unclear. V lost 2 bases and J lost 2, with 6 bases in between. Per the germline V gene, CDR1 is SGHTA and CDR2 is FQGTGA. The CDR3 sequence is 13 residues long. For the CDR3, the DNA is TGTGCCAGCAGCTTATGGCCGAACTATGGCTACACCTTC. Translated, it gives CASSLWPNYGYTF. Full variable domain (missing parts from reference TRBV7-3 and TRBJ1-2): GAGVSQTPSNKVTEKGKYVELRCDPISGHTALYWYRQSLGQGPEFLIYFQGTGAADDSGLPNDRFFAVRPEGSVSTLKIQRTERGDSAVYLCASSLWPNYGYTFGSGTRLTVV.

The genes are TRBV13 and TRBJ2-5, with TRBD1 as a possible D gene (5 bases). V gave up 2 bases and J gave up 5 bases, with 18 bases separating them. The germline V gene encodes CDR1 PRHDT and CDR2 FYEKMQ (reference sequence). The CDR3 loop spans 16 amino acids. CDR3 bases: TGTGCCAGCAGCTTATCAGTGGCAGGGCCCGGGGAGACCCAGTACTTC. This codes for CASSLSVAGPGETQYF.

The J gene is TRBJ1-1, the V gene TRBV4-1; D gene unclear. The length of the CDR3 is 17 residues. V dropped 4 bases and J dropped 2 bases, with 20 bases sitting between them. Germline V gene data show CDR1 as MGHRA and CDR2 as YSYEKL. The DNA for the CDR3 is TGCGCCAGCAGCCCGATCGAAACAGCTTCGTTCAACACTGAAGCTTTCTTT. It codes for CASSPIETASFNTEAFF.

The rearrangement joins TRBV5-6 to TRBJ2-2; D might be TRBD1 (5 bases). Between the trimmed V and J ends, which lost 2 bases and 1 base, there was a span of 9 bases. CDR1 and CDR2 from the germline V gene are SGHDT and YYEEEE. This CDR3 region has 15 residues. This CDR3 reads CASSLGQKNTGELFF. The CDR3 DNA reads TGTGCCAGCAGCTTAGGACAAAAGAACACCGGGGAGCTGTTTTTT.

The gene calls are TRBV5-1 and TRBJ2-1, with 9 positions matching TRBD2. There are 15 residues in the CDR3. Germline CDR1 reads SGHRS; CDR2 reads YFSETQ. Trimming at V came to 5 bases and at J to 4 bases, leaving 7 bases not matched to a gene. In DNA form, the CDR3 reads TGCGCCAGCAGTTTAGCGGGAGAAACTTACAATGAGCAGTTCTTC. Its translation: CASSLAGETYNEQFF.

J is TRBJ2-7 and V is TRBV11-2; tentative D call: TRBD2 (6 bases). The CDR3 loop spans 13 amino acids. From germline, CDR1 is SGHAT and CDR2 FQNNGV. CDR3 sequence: CASRGAGSYEQYF. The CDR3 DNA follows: TGTGCAAGTAGAGGAGCGGGCTCCTACGAGCAGTACTTC.

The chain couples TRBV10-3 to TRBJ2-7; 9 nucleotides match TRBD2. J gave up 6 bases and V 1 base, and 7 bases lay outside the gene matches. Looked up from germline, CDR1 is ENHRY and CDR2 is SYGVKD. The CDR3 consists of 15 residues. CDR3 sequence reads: CAISELVSGSGEQYF. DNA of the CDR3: TGTGCCATCAGTGAGTTGGTTAGCGGGAGTGGCGAGCAGTACTTC.

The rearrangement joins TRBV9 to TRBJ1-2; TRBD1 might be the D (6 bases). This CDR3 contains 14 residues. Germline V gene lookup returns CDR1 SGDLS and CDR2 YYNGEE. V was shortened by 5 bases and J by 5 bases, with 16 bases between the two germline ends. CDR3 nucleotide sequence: TGTGCCAGCAGACCCCCGGGGACACCTTATGGCTACACCTTC. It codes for CASRPPGTPYGYTF.

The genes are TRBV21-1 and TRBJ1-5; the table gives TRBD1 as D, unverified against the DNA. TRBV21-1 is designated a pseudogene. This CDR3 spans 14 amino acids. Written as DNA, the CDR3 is TGTGCCAGCACCACGGTCCCAGGGGACCAGCCCCAGCATTTT. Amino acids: CASTTVPGDQPQHF.

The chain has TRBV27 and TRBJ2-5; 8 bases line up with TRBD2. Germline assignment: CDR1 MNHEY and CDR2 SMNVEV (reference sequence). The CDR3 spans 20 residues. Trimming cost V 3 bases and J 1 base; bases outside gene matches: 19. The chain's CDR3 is CASSFLPVALSGSFQETQYF. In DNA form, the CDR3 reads TGTGCCAGCAGTTTTCTCCCTGTGGCTCTAAGCGGGAGTTTCCAAGAGACCCAGTACTTC.

The CDR3 region is CASTPRGGPYNEQFF. CDR3 DNA sequence: TGTGCCAGCACCCCGAGGGGGGGACCTTACAATGAGCAGTTCTTC. This chain joins TRBV6-5 and TRBJ2-1; tentatively, D is TRBD2 (7 bases). Deletions cut 7 bases from V and 4 bases from J, with 17 bases between. Looked up from germline, CDR1 is MNHEY and CDR2 is SVGAGI. The CDR3 has 15 amino acids.

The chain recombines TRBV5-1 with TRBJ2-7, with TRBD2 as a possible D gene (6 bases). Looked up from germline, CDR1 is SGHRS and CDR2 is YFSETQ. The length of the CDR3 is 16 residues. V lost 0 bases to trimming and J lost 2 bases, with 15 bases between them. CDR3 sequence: CASSLASTSSAYEQYF. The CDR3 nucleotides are TGCGCCAGCAGCTTGGCCTCTACCTCTAGCGCCTACGAGCAGTACTTC. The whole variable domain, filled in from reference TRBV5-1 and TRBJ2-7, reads KAGVTQTPRYLIKTRGQQVTLSCSPISGHRSVSWYQQTPGQGLQFLFEYFSETQRNKGNFPGRFSGRQFSNSRSEMNVSTLELGDSALYLCASSLASTSSAYEQYFGPGTRLTVT.